The rows below give T cell receptor beta chains drawn from one sample of a study of T cell changes during pregnancy in multiple sclerosis. Clones were read by immunoSEQ multiplex PCR, and TCRdb kept only the in-frame ones, dropping some. There are 28,000 or so clones in the sample; 75% to 95% occur only once, and approximately 6.2% lies in the top ten. Sequences were derived from CD8+ T cells from peripheral blood mononuclear cells, sampled before pregnancy. These receptors came from a female donor with multiple sclerosis, enrolled in a pregnancy study. The CDR3 runs from the conserved cysteine through the conserved F or W. Clone sizes are given selectively: once, few, many, or a class where the clone is expanded.

clone size	J gene	V gene	CDR3 protein
-	TRBJ2-2	TRBV29-1	CSVSGQVSGELFF
-	TRBJ2-7	TRBV5-6	CASSLSWTGDYEQYF
-	TRBJ2-1	TRBV4-2	CASSQDPSGSSNEQFF
-	TRBJ2-7	TRBV10-3	CAISDHLSYEQYF
-	TRBJ2-7	TRBV6-5	CASMDRGSYEQYF
-	TRBJ2-7	TRBV21-1	CASSKEKRDPPYEQYF
-	TRBJ1-1	TRBV4-3	CASSPTGGMNTEAFF
-	TRBJ1-3	TRBV27	CASSLRGSGNTIYF
once	TRBJ1-1	TRBV13	CASSPRGRVTEAFF
-	TRBJ2-2	TRBV7-6	CASRTSGSPGELFF
once	TRBJ1-1	TRBV29-1	CSVDLATGGWGTEAFF
-	TRBJ2-1	TRBV10-3	CASGGGNDNEQFF
-	TRBJ2-2	TRBV6-5	CASSYAGVVTGELFF
-	TRBJ2-1	TRBV28	CASSFNLRDYNNEQFF
-	TRBJ2-1	TRBV5-4	CASSNSGRDYNEQFF
once	TRBJ2-3	TRBV5-4	CASSPGTGGADTQYF
-	TRBJ2-5	TRBV7-9	CASSLEGSGRAKAQYF
-	TRBJ2-1	TRBV28	CASSWREDYNEQFF
-	TRBJ1-2	TRBV6-6	CASSYSEGPPEDGYTF
-	TRBJ2-5	TRBV7-9	CASSNGDYQETQYF
-	TRBJ2-7	TRBV7-6	CASSLVQGASYEQYF
-	TRBJ2-7	TRBV30	CAWSSGRGTYEQYF
-	TRBJ1-2	TRBV4-2	CASSHQLREQSYGYTF
-	TRBJ2-5	TRBV29-1	CSVVGETGTNLQETQYF
-	TRBJ2-3	TRBV9	CASSPPLLNLAGLVSTQYF
once	TRBJ2-1	TRBV4-3	CASSQAGTGDYNEQFF
-	TRBJ1-4	TRBV19	CASSMWQGFRPNEKLFF
few	TRBJ2-7	TRBV10-3	CAISEWEGSVREQYF
once	TRBJ2-2	TRBV11-3	CASSWRTSNTGELFF
-	TRBJ2-3	TRBV27	CASTDTLLRGTDTQYF
-	TRBJ1-2	TRBV7-3	CASSLTGGGQGNGYTF
-	TRBJ2-2	TRBV9	CASSVGLAGLNTGELFF
-	TRBJ2-1	TRBV7-9	CASTSGYNEQFF
-	TRBJ2-2	TRBV19	CASSLQGTGELFF
once	-	TRBV27	CASSSALAYEQYF
-	TRBJ2-2	TRBV7-9	CASGGHESTGELFF
-	TRBJ2-3	TRBV10-3	CAIRGGLLVTKKATDTQYF
-	TRBJ2-1	TRBV14	CASSLTDSSYNEQFF
-	TRBJ2-7	TRBV13	CASTLGLAGAMNEQYF
-	TRBJ1-6	TRBV25-1	CASTRQGADSPLHF
-	TRBJ1-3	TRBV5-1	CASAGGPSSGNTIYF
-	TRBJ2-7	TRBV5-1	CASSDSTSWEQYF
once	TRBJ2-7	TRBV7-8	CASSLATTPDSYEQYF
-	TRBJ2-5	TRBV5-6	CASSLKRVGVDETQYF
-	TRBJ1-1	TRBV27	CASSWDRGTEAFF
-	TRBJ2-5	TRBV7-9	CASSSGNSETQYF
-	TRBJ1-2	TRBV7-9	CASSSTDSYGYTF
-	TRBJ2-3	TRBV30	CAWNSGLTDTQYF
-	TRBJ2-2	TRBV27	CASSPGTSGKITGELFF
-	TRBJ2-7	TRBV6-5	CASSYRDSYEQYF
-	TRBJ1-3	TRBV9	CASSPTGSSGNTIYF
-	TRBJ2-3	TRBV7-6	CASSLSGGPTDTQYF
-	TRBJ2-1	TRBV5-3	CARSLGGLAGGWNEQFF
-	TRBJ2-2	TRBV7-9	CASSLKDGRRTGELFF
-	TRBJ1-1	TRBV4-3	CASSQEDRATTEAFF
-	TRBJ1-2	TRBV27	CASSLGFGVSYGYTF
-	TRBJ2-2	TRBV14	CASSQKQGLDTGELFF
-	TRBJ1-1	TRBV19	CASSIGSTEAFF